The rows below give T cell receptor beta chains drawn from one sample of a study of blood T cell repertoires in COVID-19. The data were produced by immunoSEQ multiplex PCR, yet TCRdb's version contains in-frame clones alone and is incomplete. The sample contains approximately 44,000 clones, around three quarters of which appear only once. The material sequenced was peripheral blood. Source of these receptors: a woman at least 80 years old with acute or convalescent COVID-19. Each CDR3 is given with its conserved first and last residue. Each record gives: clone size, V gene, D gene, J gene, CDR3 DNA, CDR3 protein. A D gene is named only where the DNA matches it firmly. Not every row has a clone size; where given, it reads once, few, many or a size class.

abundance: .
v_gene: TRBV7-2
d_gene: TRBD2
j_gene: TRBJ2-7
CDR3nt: TGTGCCAGCAGCAGCCTAGCGGGCCTGGGGGAGCAGTACTTC
CDR3aa: CASSSLAGLGEQYF

abundance: .
v_gene: TRBV28
d_gene: .
j_gene: TRBJ2-7
CDR3nt: TGTGCCAGCGGAGGCTTAGCGGACGAGCAGTACTTC
CDR3aa: CASGGLADEQYF

abundance: .
v_gene: TRBV4-3
d_gene: TRBD2
j_gene: TRBJ2-3
CDR3nt: TGCGCCAGCAGCCCATCGCTAGCGGGAGGGCGCACAGATACGCAGTATTTT
CDR3aa: CASSPSLAGGRTDTQYF

abundance: .
v_gene: TRBV27
d_gene: TRBD1
j_gene: TRBJ1-5
CDR3nt: TGTGCCAGCAGTTCACAGGGGATTGATCAGCCCCAGCATTTT
CDR3aa: CASSSQGIDQPQHF

abundance: .
v_gene: TRBV7-2
d_gene: TRBD2
j_gene: TRBJ2-1
CDR3nt: TGTGCCAGCAGCCCTACTAGCGGGAGTAGGTATGAGCAGTTCTTC
CDR3aa: CASSPTSGSRYEQFF

abundance: .
v_gene: TRBV7-9
d_gene: TRBD1
j_gene: TRBJ1-4
CDR3nt: TGTGCCAGCAGCTTAGACCCGGGACAGGAGAGATTTAATGAAAAACTGTTTTTT
CDR3aa: CASSLDPGQERFNEKLFF

abundance: few
v_gene: TRBV6-5
d_gene: .
j_gene: TRBJ1-5
CDR3nt: TGTGCCAGCAGACACAATCAGCCCCAGCATTTT
CDR3aa: CASRHNQPQHF

abundance: .
v_gene: TRBV3-1/TRBV3-2
d_gene: TRBD2
j_gene: TRBJ2-7
CDR3nt: TGTGCCAGCAGCCAAGAAGTACTAGCGGGACGGTCGGGTGAGCAGTACTTC
CDR3aa: CASSQEVLAGRSGEQYF

abundance: .
v_gene: TRBV18
d_gene: TRBD1
j_gene: TRBJ1-5
CDR3nt: TGTGCCAGCTCACCACCCGGGACAGCCTATCAGCCCCAGCATTTT
CDR3aa: CASSPPGTAYQPQHF

abundance: .
v_gene: TRBV19
d_gene: .
j_gene: TRBJ1-5
CDR3nt: TGTGCCAGTAGTATCCCCCCTAATCAGCCCCAGCATTTT
CDR3aa: CASSIPPNQPQHF

abundance: few
v_gene: TRBV5-1
d_gene: .
j_gene: TRBJ1-1
CDR3nt: TGCGCCAGCAGCTTGATGGCGGGACTCACCACTGAAGCTTTCTTT
CDR3aa: CASSLMAGLTTEAFF

abundance: .
v_gene: TRBV6-5
d_gene: TRBD2
j_gene: TRBJ2-7
CDR3nt: TGTGCCAGCAGTTACCTAGCGGGAGTTGTCTACGAGCAGTACTTC
CDR3aa: CASSYLAGVVYEQYF

abundance: .
v_gene: TRBV19
d_gene: .
j_gene: TRBJ2-3
CDR3nt: TGTGCCAGTGCTTCCCAGGGGCCCCCGAAGTATGCCTATACGCAGTATTTT
CDR3aa: CASASQGPPKYAYTQYF

abundance: .
v_gene: TRBV7-9
d_gene: TRBD1
j_gene: TRBJ1-1
CDR3nt: TGTGCCAGCAGCTCAGGACAGGGCACTGAAGCTTTCTTT
CDR3aa: CASSSGQGTEAFF

abundance: .
v_gene: TRBV9
d_gene: .
j_gene: TRBJ2-5
CDR3nt: TGTGCCAGCAGCCGGGTGGCAGGGGACCGGAGAGAGACCCAGTACTTC
CDR3aa: CASSRVAGDRRETQYF

abundance: once
v_gene: TRBV30
d_gene: .
j_gene: TRBJ1-1
CDR3nt: TGTGCCTACAGGTCTGACACTGAAGCTTTCTTT
CDR3aa: CAYRSDTEAFF

abundance: .
v_gene: TRBV11-2
d_gene: TRBD2
j_gene: TRBJ2-1
CDR3nt: TGTGCCAGCAGCTTAGAGAGACTAGCGGGAGTTGAGCAGTTCTTC
CDR3aa: CASSLERLAGVEQFF

abundance: few
v_gene: TRBV21-1
d_gene: .
j_gene: TRBJ2-3
CDR3nt: TGTGCCAGCAGCAAAAGTGCCAGGGGGCGGACAGATACGCAGTATTTT
CDR3aa: CASSKSARGRTDTQYF

abundance: .
v_gene: TRBV3-1/TRBV3-2
d_gene: TRBD1
j_gene: TRBJ1-3
CDR3nt: TGTGCCAGCAGCCCCTCGACTAGACAGGGGAACACCATATATTTT
CDR3aa: CASSPSTRQGNTIYF

abundance: .
v_gene: TRBV19
d_gene: .
j_gene: TRBJ2-3
CDR3nt: TGTGCCAGTAGTATTAGTGATGTTAGCACAGATACGCAGTATTTT
CDR3aa: CASSISDVSTDTQYF

abundance: .
v_gene: TRBV3-1/TRBV3-2
d_gene: .
j_gene: TRBJ1-1
CDR3nt: TGTGCCAGCAGCCAAGCCCAAGGTGGAGGGTTCACTGAAGCTTTCTTT
CDR3aa: CASSQAQGGGFTEAFF

abundance: few
v_gene: TRBV4-3
d_gene: .
j_gene: TRBJ1-5
CDR3nt: TGCGCCAGCAGCCAAGATGTATCTAATAGCAATCAGCCCCAGCATTTT
CDR3aa: CASSQDVSNSNQPQHF

abundance: .
v_gene: TRBV10-3
d_gene: .
j_gene: TRBJ2-1
CDR3nt: TGTGCCGTCCGCTCATCCAGTAATGATGAGCAGTTCTTC
CDR3aa: CAVRSSSNDEQFF

abundance: .
v_gene: TRBV29-1
d_gene: .
j_gene: TRBJ1-3
CDR3nt: TGCAGCGTTGAAGGGACGGGGGGAAACACCATATATTTT
CDR3aa: CSVEGTGGNTIYF

abundance: .
v_gene: TRBV14
d_gene: .
j_gene: TRBJ2-5
CDR3nt: TGTGCCAGCAGCCAGGGTAGGGGCCAAGAGACCCAGTACTTC
CDR3aa: CASSQGRGQETQYF

abundance: few
v_gene: TRBV6-5
d_gene: TRBD1
j_gene: TRBJ1-1
CDR3nt: TGTGCCAGCAGCTCAGGGGGTTGGACTGAAGCTTTCTTT
CDR3aa: CASSSGGWTEAFF

abundance: .
v_gene: TRBV6-5
d_gene: TRBD2
j_gene: TRBJ2-3
CDR3nt: TGTGCCAGCAGCCTTCGGGGGCTAGCGGGGGATACGCAGTATTTT
CDR3aa: CASSLRGLAGDTQYF

abundance: .
v_gene: TRBV9
d_gene: .
j_gene: TRBJ1-2
CDR3nt: TGTGCCAGCAGCGTAGTTAATAGGGGCCCGGTCTATGGCTACACCTTC
CDR3aa: CASSVVNRGPVYGYTF

abundance: .
v_gene: TRBV15
d_gene: .
j_gene: TRBJ1-1
CDR3nt: TGTGCCACCAGCACTGGCGCTGCGGGGAACACTGAAGCTTTCTTT
CDR3aa: CATSTGAAGNTEAFF

abundance: few
v_gene: TRBV18
d_gene: TRBD2
j_gene: TRBJ2-3
CDR3nt: TGTGCCAGCTCACCACGACTAGCGGGAGCAGATACGCAGTATTTT
CDR3aa: CASSPRLAGADTQYF

abundance: .
v_gene: TRBV11-2
d_gene: TRBD1
j_gene: TRBJ1-2
CDR3nt: TGTGCCAGCAGCCGAGACAGGGGGCCCTATGGCTACACCTTC
CDR3aa: CASSRDRGPYGYTF

abundance: .
v_gene: TRBV7-2
d_gene: TRBD1
j_gene: TRBJ2-6
CDR3nt: TGTGCCAGCCAGTGGGGGGACAGGGGGTATGGGGCCAACGTCCTGACTTTC
CDR3aa: CASQWGDRGYGANVLTF

abundance: .
v_gene: TRBV18
d_gene: .
j_gene: TRBJ1-2
CDR3nt: TGTGCCAGCTCACCTCAGGGGAGGGATAACTATGGCTACACCTTC
CDR3aa: CASSPQGRDNYGYTF

abundance: .
v_gene: TRBV9
d_gene: .
j_gene: TRBJ2-7
CDR3nt: TGTGCCAGCAGCGCTGAGAGCGAGTCCTACGAGCAGTACTTC
CDR3aa: CASSAESESYEQYF

abundance: .
v_gene: TRBV18
d_gene: .
j_gene: TRBJ2-3
CDR3nt: TGTGCCAGCTCACGTTATACTGGAGATACGCAGTATTTT
CDR3aa: CASSRYTGDTQYF

abundance: once
v_gene: TRBV19
d_gene: .
j_gene: TRBJ2-1
CDR3nt: TGTGCCAGTAGGGGCTCCTGGGCCTCCTACAATGAGCAGTTCTTC
CDR3aa: CASRGSWASYNEQFF

abundance: .
v_gene: TRBV29-1
d_gene: .
j_gene: TRBJ2-7
CDR3nt: TGCAGCGTTGGACAGCAACCCTACGAGCAGTACTTC
CDR3aa: CSVGQQPYEQYF